This T cell receptor beta chain was retrieved from a study of siplizumab effects on memory and regulatory T cells (dated by TCRdb to between 2018 and 2021). Regarding the complete study: The study examined how the anti-CD2 antibody siplizumab affects alloreactive T-cell subsets in allogeneic mixed lymphocyte reactions built from human PBMCs.

The CDR3 goes from the cysteine to the phenylalanine over 16 residues. CDR3 DNA is the only sequence kept; it has 48 bases, read in frame from the first base. CDR1 and CDR2, looked up from the germline V gene, are SGHRS and YFSETQ. V loses 5 bases at its end and J loses 4 bases; junction bases beyond the gene matches: 8. In the case of this clone: Its antigen remains unidentified. No much larger clone exists at a distance of one base, and base qualities are not known.

The method behind the library was the immunoSEQ multiplex PCR assay. Approximately 10^5 TCR templates per sample were assayed on the deep sequencing platform. Genomic DNA extracted from sorted T cells was used for TCRbeta CDR3 sequencing. The published analysis was carried out like this. The R programming language was used for the clonal analysis of the TCRbeta CDR3 data. Alloreactive CD4+ and CD8+ clones were defined by comparing unstimulated samples with post-reaction CFSE-low samples. Regulatory or non-regulatory origin was assigned to alloreactive CD4+ clones by matching of sequences to sorted unstimulated Treg and non-Treg repertoires. What TCRdb holds here is the immuneACCESS table cut down to in-frame rearrangements. Part of the clones is not present; checked against another copy, under half of the missing clones reflect an unresolved V gene, and the others are unexplained. The D gene and trimming were derived from the DNA, and the V and J assignments and clone size from that table. The table for this sample lists about 100,000 clones; about nine tenths of them were counted only once. Together, the top ten hold around 11% of the sample.

Results and caveats for the whole study, not just this receptor: Whether proliferating Tregs from siplizumab cultures were suppressive was not functionally confirmed. Greater diversity appeared to be present in unstimulated naive T cells than in memory T cells, and a substantial contribution to the alloresponse seemed to be made by naive cells. Siplizumab significantly reduced the cumulative frequency of alloreactive sequences traceable to unstimulated CD4+ memory T cells. In reactions with siplizumab, an average of approximately 70% of mappable alloreactive CD4+ clones were Treg-derived, compared with roughly 27% in control reactions. Because sequences below about 10^-5 frequency were poorly captured, only a minor fraction of alloreactive clones could be mapped to unstimulated subsets. A naive or memory phenotype could not be assigned to roughly 80-97% of proliferating CD4+ or CD8+ clones.

Sorted unstimulated T cells and proliferating T cells recovered from mixed lymphocyte reactions were subjected to TCRbeta CDR3 sequencing. Fresh whole blood from around 11 HLA-typed healthy donors was used to isolate PBMCs. To map where alloreactive clones came from, unstimulated CD4+ non-regulatory T cells were FACS-sorted. The chain uses TRBV5-1 and TRBJ2-3; TRBD1 agrees with 12 junctional bases. This TCR was recovered from a human donor in good health. Sequencing used non-Treg CD4+ T cells sorted from blood. Read against the paper, the sample's cell subset or site label means: FACS-sorted unstimulated CD4+ non-regulatory T cells. The bases are TGCGCCAGCAGAATAGTAGGGACAGGGGGCCCAGATACGCAGTATTTT. The encoded protein is CASRIVGTGGPDTQYF.